What follows are 27 T cell receptor beta chains derived from one specimen sequenced in a study of T cells expressing NK-cell markers. TCRdb re-called the 5' RACE reads, yielding one record per CDR3 amino acid sequence without DNA. Found here are 550,000 to 600,000 distinct CDR3 sequences; the top ten clones hold about 3.6%. Material: blood T cells: a sorted CD56 or NKG2C T cell subset, CD4+ or CD8+ T cells, or bulk PBMC T cells (not recorded which). These receptors originate from a man younger than 35 in good health.

CDR3 region: CASRNLGMNTEAFF. The chain uses TRBV5-1 and TRBJ1-1. CDR1 and CDR2 from the germline V gene are SGHRS and YFSETQ. The CDR3 extends over 14 amino acids.

V and J are TRBV24-1 and TRBJ2-1; TCRdb returns TRBD2, unconfirmable since there is no DNA. The germline V gene encodes CDR1 KGHDR and CDR2 SFDVKD. The CDR3 contains 16 residues. The chain's CDR3 is CATSPAPSGRAPEQFF.

The chain couples TRBV15 to TRBJ2-2; the TRBD1 assignment by TCRdb is unverifiable without DNA. The CDR3 is 15 residues long. Germline V gives CDR1 LNHNV, CDR2 YYDKDF (reference sequence). Here the CDR3 reads CATSRDARVTGELFF.

The genes are TRBV27 and TRBJ2-7; without DNA, the TCRdb call of TRBD1 cannot be checked. Germline V lookup: CDR1 MNHEY, CDR2 SMNVEV (reference sequence). There are 15 residues in the CDR3. CDR3 sequence reads: CASSLGGIGTSEQYF.

This chain uses TRBV21-1 with TRBJ2-2; no DNA is available, so the TRBD2 call from TCRdb remains unchecked. TRBV21-1 is a pseudogene locus. CDR3 length equals 16 residues. CDR3 loop: CASSKEASGSTGELFF.

V and J are TRBV15 and TRBJ2-7; TCRdb indicates TRBD1, and absent DNA this call remains unverified. Germline CDR1 LNHNV, CDR2 YYDKDF (reference sequence). This CDR3 has 16 amino acids. The CDR3 spells CATSRDTQGFTYEQYF.

The chain has TRBV11-2 and TRBJ2-3. The CDR3 totals 13 residues. The germline gives CDR1 SGHAT, CDR2 FQNNGV. CDR3 region: CASRLGQTDTQYF.

The chain uses TRBV2 and TRBJ1-6. Looked up from germline, CDR1 is SNHLY and CDR2 is FYNNEI. This CDR3 region has 15 residues. The CDR3 protein is CASSEEGSYNSPLHF.

The chain combines TRBV30 with TRBJ1-3; the TCRdb call, TRBD1, lacks DNA for checking. Germline-derived CDR1 and CDR2 are GTSNPN and SVGIG (reference sequence). The CDR3 has 16 amino acids. The CDR3 loop reads CAWSSPTPNVGNTIYF.

The chain combines TRBV27 with TRBJ2-7; TCRdb selects TRBD1, and the lack of DNA leaves this call unchecked. The CDR3 is made up of 14 amino acids. The germline V gene has CDR1 MNHEY and CDR2 SMNVEV (reference sequence). The CDR3: CASSPTGEYYEQYF.

J is TRBJ2-5 and V is TRBV29-1; the TCRdb call, TRBD1, lacks DNA for checking. The CDR3 runs to 13 residues. The germline gives CDR1 SQVTM, CDR2 ANQGSEA. The CDR3: CSGTLTVQETQYF.

CDR3 loop: CASSPSLGRGEQFF. This chain joins TRBV12-3 or TRBV12-4 and TRBJ2-1; TCRdb's D call of TRBD2 is untestable without DNA. The CDR3 is made up of 14 amino acids.

J is TRBJ2-2 and V is TRBV20-1. Germline CDR1 and CDR2: DFQATT and SNEGSKA (reference sequence). The length of the CDR3 is 13 residues. The CDR3: CSARHSRVRELFF.

V usage is TRBV12-3 or TRBV12-4 and J usage is TRBJ2-7; the D call of TRBD2 rests on TCRdb alone, since no DNA is present to check it. The CDR3 is 19 residues long. CDR3 residues: CASSTVLGLAGEGSYEQYF.

The chain's CDR3 is CASTDRAYGYTF. The chain joins TRBV3-1 to TRBJ1-2; TCRdb designates TRBD1, a call that cannot be tested without DNA. The V gene's germline CDR1 is LGHDT and CDR2 YNNKEL (reference sequence). The CDR3 runs 12 residues.

J is TRBJ1-2 and V is TRBV9; TCRdb names TRBD1, which stays unverified in the absence of DNA. CDR3 length: 15 amino acids. Germline loops: CDR1 SGDLS, CDR2 YYNGEE. The CDR3 is CASSEAGGLLGGYTF.

The V gene is TRBV20-1, the J gene TRBJ2-5; the D call from TCRdb, TRBD2, cannot be confirmed without DNA. Germline V CDR1 and CDR2: DFQATT, SNEGSKA (reference sequence). This CDR3 region has 13 residues. The CDR3 here is CSALSGSRETQYF.

V is TRBV7-3 and J is TRBJ2-2; TCRdb's D call, TRBD2, is unchecked because there is no DNA. CDR1 and CDR2 (germline): SGHTA, FQGTGA. The CDR3 runs 15 residues. CDR3 residues: CASSGTSGQTGELFF.

This chain uses TRBV6-5 with TRBJ2-3; absent DNA, TCRdb's TRBD2 call cannot be checked. Germline V gene sequence: CDR1 MNHEY, CDR2 SVGAGI. The CDR3 is made up of 15 amino acids. The CDR3 loop reads CASSYGGRVTDTQYF.

CDR3 residues: CASSLTSGRVNEQFF. This chain connects TRBV5-1 to TRBJ2-1; the TCRdb call, TRBD2, lacks DNA for checking. The germline V gene encodes CDR1 SGHRS and CDR2 YFSETQ. This CDR3 spans 15 amino acids. Filled out from reference TRBV5-1 and TRBJ2-1, the complete variable domain reads KAGVTQTPRYLIKTRGQQVTLSCSPISGHRSVSWYQQTPGQGLQFLFEYFSETQRNKGNFPGRFSGRQFSNSRSEMNVSTLELGDSALYLCASSLTSGRVNEQFFGPGTRLTVL.

V and J are TRBV27 and TRBJ2-7; TCRdb indicates TRBD2, and absent DNA this call remains unverified. The CDR3 is 17 amino acids. The germline V gene has CDR1 MNHEY and CDR2 SMNVEV (reference sequence). The CDR3 protein is CASSLDGGWTSGCEQYF.

V usage is TRBV6-1 and J usage is TRBJ1-2. The germline gives CDR1 MNHNS, CDR2 SASEGT. The length of the CDR3 is 14 residues. This CDR3 reads CASTTLQGNYGYTF.

The chain links TRBV28 to TRBJ2-3; TCRdb calls TRBD2, which cannot be checked without DNA. The CDR3 is 18 amino acids. Germline-derived CDR1 and CDR2 are MDHEN and SYDVKM. CDR3 residues: CASSEGLAGEGHTDTQYF.

The chain carries TRBV13 and TRBJ2-1. CDR3 length equals 14 residues. Per the germline V gene, CDR1 is PRHDT and CDR2 is FYEKMQ (reference sequence). CDR3: CASSSRGGVDEQFF. Combining the CDR3 with reference TRBV13 and TRBJ2-1 gives the whole variable domain AAGVIQSPRHLIKEKRETATLKCYPIPRHDTVYWYQQGPGQDPQFLISFYEKMQSDKGSIPDRFSAQQFSDYHSELNMSSLELGDSALYFCASSSRGGVDEQFFGPGTRLTVL.

The chain carries TRBV5-1 and TRBJ1-1; with no DNA, the TCRdb D assignment of TRBD1 cannot be verified. The CDR3 has 15 residues. Germline CDR1 and CDR2: SGHRS and YFSETQ. The CDR3 loop is CASSLWDRGGTEAFF.

V is TRBV20-1 and J is TRBJ2-3; checking the TCRdb D call of TRBD1 is not possible without DNA. Germline-derived CDR1 and CDR2 are DFQATT and SNEGSKA (reference sequence). This CDR3 contains 12 residues. This CDR3 reads CSVPAAGDTQYF.

The J gene is TRBJ1-2, the V gene TRBV10-3; TCRdb's D call, TRBD1, is unchecked because there is no DNA. The CDR3 extends over 16 amino acids. The germline CDR1 and CDR2 sequences are ENHRY and SYGVKD. The CDR3 here is CAISDPGTDRNYGYTF.